A single sample is the source of the 10 T cell receptor beta chains below, sequenced in a study of human versus mouse CDR3 diversity and MHC coevolution. Repertoires were generated with immunoSEQ multiplex PCR, while TCRdb's copy carries only in-frame clones and drops some. The profile shows tens of thousands of clones, 90% to 95% of them singletons. Sequenced material: naive CD4+ T cells from blood. The subset was: CD45RO-negative CD62L-positive naive CD4 T cells. All receptors derive from a person aged 55 to 75 in good health.

V gene TRBV5-1 combines with J gene TRBJ2-2; 11 positions match TRBD2. This CDR3 is built from 17 residues. The germline CDR1 and CDR2 sequences are SGHRS and YFSETQ. V shed 1 base, J shed 1 base, and the junction held 3 bases outside the gene matches. The CDR3 coding sequence is TGCGCCAGCAGCTTGAGTACTAGCGGGGGGAACACCGGGGAGCTGTTTTTT. It translates to CASSLSTSGGNTGELFF.

The chain recombines TRBV5-1 with TRBJ2-3; no firm D call. There are 14 residues in the CDR3. The V gene's germline CDR1 is SGHRS and CDR2 YFSETQ. V lost 0 bases and J 6 bases, leaving 11 bases between the germline ends. Written as DNA, the CDR3 is TGCGCCAGCAGCTTGGATAGTCGAGGTGATACGCAGTATTTT. Amino acid sequence: CASSLDSRGDTQYF.

The chain joins TRBV5-1 to TRBJ1-1; D may be TRBD1 (5 bases). This CDR3 has 17 residues. The germline gives CDR1 SGHRS, CDR2 YFSETQ. Trimming pared 6 bases from V and 0 bases from J, leaving 21 bases between. CDR3 in DNA: TGCGCCAGCACCGAATTGACAGCCGGGGACTTGAACACTGAAGCTTTCTTT. Translated: CASTELTAGDLNTEAFF.

As for this clone: Other DNA sequences in this specimen translate into the identical CDR3. The chain carries TRBV30 and TRBJ2-5; the D gene is possibly TRBD1 (5 bases). The V and J ends lost 2 bases and 2 bases respectively, with 15 bases between them. Germline V lookup: CDR1 GTSNPN, CDR2 SVGIG (reference sequence). CDR3 length: 15 amino acids. The CDR3 reads CAWSLRGGNQETQYF. CDR3 nucleotide sequence: TGTGCCTGGAGTTTAAGGGGTGGCAATCAAGAGACCCAGTACTTC.

This rearrangement joins TRBV6-5 to TRBJ2-3; D perhaps matches TRBD1 (6 bases). The V and J ends lost 5 bases and 0 bases respectively, with 9 bases between them. The CDR3 is made up of 14 amino acids. Germline CDR1 is MNHEY and CDR2 is SVGAGI. CDR3 DNA sequence: TGTGCCAGCAGTCGACAGGTTAGCACAGATACGCAGTATTTT. Translating gives CASSRQVSTDTQYF.

CDR3 region: CASSLWAGAEETQYF. CDR3 coding DNA: TGTGCCAGCAGCTTATGGGCGGGAGCGGAAGAGACCCAGTACTTC. This sequence joins TRBV11-2 and TRBJ2-5; 7 bases map to TRBD2. Germline CDR1 is SGHAT and CDR2 is FQNNGV. V lost 2 bases, J lost 3 bases, and 6 bases stayed unmatched. The CDR3 extends over 15 amino acids.

The chain has TRBV25-1 and TRBJ1-5, with D tentatively TRBD1 (5 bases). This CDR3 region has 14 residues. Germline values: CDR1 MGHDK, CDR2 SYGVNS. V lost 1 base, J lost 4 bases, and 8 bases lay in between. CDR3 DNA sequence: TGTGCCAGCAGTGAATCCAGGGTTAATCAGCCCCAGCATTTT. Amino acid sequence: CASSESRVNQPQHF.

This clone was detected once. CDR3 bases: TGTGCCAGCTCGGACGGACAGGGCCAAGAGACCCAGTACTTC. Translation gives CASSDGQGQETQYF. The chain links TRBV18 to TRBJ2-5; 8 bases map to TRBD1. Germline assignment: CDR1 KGHSH and CDR2 LQKENI. The CDR3 is 14 residues long. Trimming at V came to 6 bases and at J to 1 base, leaving 4 bases not matched to a gene.

The chain uses TRBV10-2 and TRBJ1-1, with D possibly matching TRBD1 (5 bases). Germline values: CDR1 WSHSY, CDR2 SAAADI. The CDR3 loop spans 13 amino acids. The ends were cut back, 7 bases at V and 5 bases at J, with 14 bases in the middle. CDR3 in DNA: TGCGCCAGCACCCCCAGGGTGGAGACTGAAGCTTTCTTT. This encodes CASTPRVETEAFF.

The chain uses TRBV25-1 and TRBJ2-7; a possible D gene is TRBD1 (6 bases). The V end lost 5 bases, the J end lost 2 bases, and 19 bases lay between the germline ends. Germline V gene sequence: CDR1 MGHDK, CDR2 SYGVNS. The CDR3 covers 16 residues. Here the CDR3 DNA reads TGTGCCAGCAGTTTCTCCCCGGGACACCCACCCTACGAGCAGTACTTC. It yields the protein CASSFSPGHPPYEQYF.